The 6 T cell receptor beta chains below come from one sample, sequenced in a study of T cell responses to AZD1222 COVID-19 vaccine. Only in-frame clones appear in the TCRdb table, and some are missing; sequencing was by immunoSEQ multiplex PCR. This table holds approximately 150,000 clones, approximately 88% found once. The sequencing here drew on peripheral blood, taken 28 days after the second dose of the MenACWY control vaccine. The receptors come from an adult who received the MenACWY meningococcal vaccine as a control.

The chain recombines TRBV18 with TRBJ2-7, with D hard to call. The CDR3 extends over 14 amino acids. In germline, CDR1 is KGHSH, CDR2 LQKENI. Trimming stripped 0 bases from V and 3 bases from J, with 9 bases between. The CDR3 nucleotides read TGTGCCAGCTCACCACCCGGGCGCCTCTACGAGCAGTACTTC. It yields the protein CASSPPGRLYEQYF.

This clone was seen a single time. In nucleotides, the CDR3 is TGTGCCAGCAGTACCACTAGCGGGGACTACGAGCAGTACTTC. It yields the protein CASSTTSGDYEQYF. V is TRBV6-5 and J is TRBJ2-7; TRBD2 agrees at 10 bases. V gave up 5 bases and J gave up 3 bases; unmatched junction bases: 4. In germline, CDR1 is MNHEY, CDR2 SVGAGI. This CDR3 spans 14 amino acids.

The chain has TRBV4-1 and TRBJ1-2; the match to TRBD1 covers 10 bases. J lost 4 bases, V lost 4 bases, and 15 bases had no gene match. Germline CDR1 MGHRA, CDR2 YSYEKL. The CDR3 is made up of 18 amino acids. CDR3 sequence: CASSRTRTGGSLGYGYTF. As DNA, the CDR3 is TGCGCCAGCAGCCGAACCCGGACAGGGGGTTCCCTAGGCTATGGCTACACCTTC.

The V gene is TRBV4-1, the J gene TRBJ2-7; D not certain. This CDR3 has 13 amino acids. V was clipped by 4 bases and J by 2 bases, with 9 bases between them. Per the germline V gene, CDR1 is MGHRA and CDR2 is YSYEKL. The CDR3 sequence is CASSLGSAYEQYF. CDR3 bases: TGCGCCAGCAGCCTCGGATCAGCCTACGAGCAGTACTTC.

The CDR3 DNA reads as TGTGCCAGCAGCCCCGACCAGGGGGCCGCTGAAGCTTTCTTT. It is translated as CASSPDQGAAEAFF. This chain joins TRBV6-2 or TRBV6-3 and TRBJ1-1, with 8 bases that match TRBD1. Per germline, CDR1 MNHEY and CDR2 SVGEGT. This CDR3 comprises 14 residues. The V and J ends lost 6 bases and 6 bases, in that order; junction bases with no gene match: 9.

The chain links TRBV30 to TRBJ2-1, with 8 bases matching TRBD2. CDR3 length: 11 amino acids. Germline V gene sequence: CDR1 GTSNPN, CDR2 SVGIG (reference sequence). The V gene end was trimmed by 5 bases and the J gene end by 6 bases; junction bases not matched to a gene: 0. CDR3 residues: CAWAGGNEQFF. The CDR3 nucleotides are TGTGCCTGGGCGGGAGGCAATGAGCAGTTCTTC.